Listed below are T cell receptor beta chains from one sample, sequenced in a study of tumor-infiltrating lymphocytes in oesophageal squamous cell carcinoma. TCRdb processed the PCR reads anew with MiXCR; each CDR3 protein has one entry. This table holds some 22,000 distinct CDR3 sequences, 35% to 40% found once. The sequenced sample was esophageal tumor tissue. These TCRs come from a male donor with esophageal squamous cell carcinoma. The conserved cysteine and the conserved F or W are not part of the CDR3 here.

J | V | CDR3
TRBJ2-1 | TRBV7-3 | ASSPSFRGEEQF
TRBJ2-5 | TRBV5-1 | ASSPSGSSYKQY
TRBJ1-4 | TRBV7-3 | ASSLTRPSG
TRBJ1-6 | TRBV9 | ASSLTGEVRSPLH
TRBJ2-7 | TRBV5-6 | ASSLVRSYEQY
TRBJ1-2 | TRBV27 | ASSLSTRGYGYT
TRBJ1-2 | TRBV6-1 | ASSVQGSNYGYT
- | TRBV11-3 | ASSHRVSGTYYNEQF
TRBJ1-3 | TRBV10-3 | AISSGTGGPGNTIY
TRBJ2-7 | TRBV5-1 | ASSSLYERGTYEQY
TRBJ2-3 | TRBV7-2 | ARSLGYSYEQL
- | TRBV30 | AWSVGLQQPQH
- | TRBV7-2 | ASSSTSTSYNEQF
TRBJ2-1 | TRBV28 | ASRYAGTSSYNEQF
TRBJ2-7 | TRBV28 | ASSSYGTGTYEQY
- | TRBV11-2 | ASSLDPHRLQETQY
TRBJ2-7 | TRBV28 | ASIRTGDSYEQY
TRBJ1-5 | TRBV18 | ASSAIQGPNQPQH
TRBJ2-6 | TRBV5-1 | ASSSDLRSGANVLT
TRBJ1-6 | TRBV11-2 | ASSLVTGEHSPLH
TRBJ2-3 | TRBV10-3 | AIGTSDTDTQY
TRBJ2-1 | TRBV7-2 | ASSHTWGNEQF
TRBJ2-1 | TRBV20-1 | SALTSGRYNEQF
- | TRBV10-3 | AISTTGGSYNEQY
- | TRBV6-1 | ASRKRGVQETQY
TRBJ2-1 | TRBV10-1 | ASVGRSSYNEQF
TRBJ1-2 | TRBV6-1 | ASSVSGQTTGYT
TRBJ2-1 | TRBV10-3 | AIRLALTGNEQF
TRBJ1-1 | TRBV6-1 | ASSSQGAQTEAF
- | TRBV7-6 | ASSPPIAQQQF
- | TRBV12-3/TRBV12-4 | ASSLGTGELGYGYT
- | TRBV7-8 | ASSFDDTYEQY
TRBJ2-7 | TRBV7-2 | ASRADRSYEQY
TRBJ1-3 | TRBV20-1 | SARGQSSGNTIY
TRBJ1-1 | TRBV27 | ASSYKETTEAF
TRBJ1-5 | TRBV12-3/TRBV12-4 | ASSLDGNQPQH
TRBJ2-7 | TRBV7-2 | ASSLSPGASYEQY
- | TRBV10-3 | AISDRGAETQY
TRBJ2-5 | TRBV11-3 | ASSLDEQGETQY